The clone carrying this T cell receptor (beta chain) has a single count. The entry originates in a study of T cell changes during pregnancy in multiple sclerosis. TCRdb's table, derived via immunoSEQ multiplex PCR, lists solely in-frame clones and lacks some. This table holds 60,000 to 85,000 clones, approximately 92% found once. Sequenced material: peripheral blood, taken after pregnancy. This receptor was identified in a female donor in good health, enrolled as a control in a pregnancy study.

The CDR3 nucleotides read TGCGCCAGCAGCTTGAATCAGAATGAGCAGTTCTTC. Encoded protein: CASSLNQNEQFF. The rearrangement links TRBV5-1 to TRBJ2-1; D unresolved. The CDR3 runs 12 residues. CDR1 is SGHRS, CDR2 YFSETQ, per germline. V was shortened by 1 base and J by 7 bases, with 6 bases between the two germline ends.